The next 3 T cell receptor beta chains were all read from a single sample in a study of T cell responses to AZD1222 COVID-19 vaccine. Generated by immunoSEQ multiplex PCR, the TCRdb table keeps only in-frame clones and is missing some. The repertoire holds 130,000 to 150,000 clones, with approximately 94% as singletons. Sequenced material: peripheral blood, taken on day 0 of AZD1222 vaccination. The source is an adult in good health.

The rearrangement links TRBV2 to TRBJ1-2; no clear D. V was pared by 1 base and J by 2 bases, with 8 bases between. This CDR3 has 14 residues. Germline loops: CDR1 SNHLY, CDR2 FYNNEI. The CDR3 is CASSEGQVNYGYTF. The DNA for the CDR3 is TGTGCCAGCAGTGAAGGGCAGGTCAACTATGGCTACACCTTC.

The chain links TRBV2 to TRBJ1-1, with 10 nucleotides matching TRBD1. With 7 bases clipped from V and 4 bases from J, the junction kept 6 bases outside the gene matches. The CDR3 runs 14 residues. Germline V gives CDR1 SNHLY, CDR2 FYNNEI. In DNA form, the CDR3 reads TGTGCCAGCAAAAACTGGGACAGGGGCACTGAAGCTTTCTTT. It yields the protein CASKNWDRGTEAFF.

The V and J genes are TRBV6-1 and TRBJ1-2; D is perhaps TRBD1 (5 bases). Germline V gene data show CDR1 as MNHNS and CDR2 as SASEGT. Trimming stripped 1 base from V and 4 bases from J, with 10 bases between. This CDR3 comprises 14 residues. The CDR3 DNA follows: TGTGCCAGCAGTGAAGGTAGAGGGACCTATGGCTACACCTTC. Residues: CASSEGRGTYGYTF.